This T cell receptor (beta chain) was observed in a study of blood T cells in healthy people across ages. Trimming took 3 bases from V and 7 from J; bases not matched to a gene: 4. Germline CDR1 LNHNV, CDR2 YYDKDF (reference sequence). This CDR3 region has 14 residues. A J-beta primer mix and a sample-barcoded 5' primer were used in a second PCR of about 7 to 12 cycles. CDR3-containing paired-end reads numbering at least 2.5 million came from each sample. Each CDR3 protein gets one entry after TCRdb re-called the 5' RACE reads with MiXCR. The data show about 1.5 million distinct CDR3 sequences, around 39% seen once. About this clonotype: Antigen: not known.

The donors, healthy Caucasians from Russia, were aged roughly 6 to 90. Each sample used at least 6 million PBMCs. Notes on the study in general: Long-lived donors carried more naive CD4+ cells and greater diversity than aged donors.

The chain links TRBV15 to TRBJ1-4; 8 bases match TRBD1. This TCR derives from a woman aged 18-29 years in good health. Material for sequencing was blood. The CDR3 here is CATSRDREAEKLFF. The CDR3, as DNA: TGTGCCACCAGCAGGGACAGGGAAGCTGAAAAACTGTTTTTT.